This TCR beta chain emerged from a study of identical twins. Template switching, a step in the protocol, added a universal primer site, and cDNA carried unique molecular identifiers. TCRdb reprocessed the 5' RACE reads with MiXCR, giving one entry per CDR3 protein. Of about 240,000 distinct CDR3 sequences in the sample, under 12% were seen once. This clonotype came up a few times. As yet, its antigen is unknown. Findings and limits, study-wide: The study found weaker excess twin sharing in beta out-of-frame sequences. Alpha sequences out of frame and shared by twins had excess low generation probability.

After removal of 3 bases from V and 2 bases from J, the junction contained 4 bases not matched to a gene. CDR1 is DFQATT and CDR2 is SNEGSKA in the germline V gene (reference sequence). The CDR3 spans 15 residues. The sequenced sample was memory T cells sorted from blood. The V call is TRBV20-1, the J call TRBJ2-3; 11 bases are shared with TRBD2. The sequence was obtained from a man aged 45-65 years in good health. The CDR3 here is CSASPSGGFTDTQYF. The CDR3 bases are TGCAGTGCTAGTCCTAGCGGGGGGTTCACAGATACGCAGTATTTT.